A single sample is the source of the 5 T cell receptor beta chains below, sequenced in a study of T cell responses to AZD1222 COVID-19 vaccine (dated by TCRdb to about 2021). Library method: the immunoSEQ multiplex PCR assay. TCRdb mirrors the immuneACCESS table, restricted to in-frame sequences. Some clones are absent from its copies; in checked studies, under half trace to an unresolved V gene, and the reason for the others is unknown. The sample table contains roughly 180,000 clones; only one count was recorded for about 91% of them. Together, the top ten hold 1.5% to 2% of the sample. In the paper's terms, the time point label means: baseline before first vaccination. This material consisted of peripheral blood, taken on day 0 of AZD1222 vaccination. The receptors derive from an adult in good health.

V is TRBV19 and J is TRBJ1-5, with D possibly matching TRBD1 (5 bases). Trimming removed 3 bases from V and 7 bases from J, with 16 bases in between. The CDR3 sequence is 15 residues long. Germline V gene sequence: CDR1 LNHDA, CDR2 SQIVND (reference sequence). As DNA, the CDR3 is TGTGCCAGTAGTATTGTGATGCAGGGCGGACAGCCCCAGCATTTT. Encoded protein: CASSIVMQGGQPQHF.

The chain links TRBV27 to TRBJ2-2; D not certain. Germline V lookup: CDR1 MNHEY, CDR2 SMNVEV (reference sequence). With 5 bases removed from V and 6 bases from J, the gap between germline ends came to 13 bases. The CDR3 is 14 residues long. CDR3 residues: CASSQPFLPGELFF. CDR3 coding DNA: TGTGCCAGCAGTCAACCCTTTCTCCCCGGGGAGCTGTTTTTT.

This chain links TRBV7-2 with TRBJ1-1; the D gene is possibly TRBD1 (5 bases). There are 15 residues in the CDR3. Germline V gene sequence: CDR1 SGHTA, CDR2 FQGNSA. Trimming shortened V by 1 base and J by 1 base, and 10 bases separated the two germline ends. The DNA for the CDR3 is TGTGCCAGCAGCTTAGGCTGGGGGGGGAACACTGAAGCTTTCTTT. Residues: CASSLGWGGNTEAFF.

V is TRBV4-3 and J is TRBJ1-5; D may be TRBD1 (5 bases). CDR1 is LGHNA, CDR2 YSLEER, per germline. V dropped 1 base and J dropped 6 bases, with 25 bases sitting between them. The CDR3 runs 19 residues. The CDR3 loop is CASSQVRGTIGLRSQPQHF. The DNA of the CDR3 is TGCGCCAGCAGCCAAGTAAGGGGAACAATCGGCTTGAGAAGTCAGCCCCAGCATTTT.

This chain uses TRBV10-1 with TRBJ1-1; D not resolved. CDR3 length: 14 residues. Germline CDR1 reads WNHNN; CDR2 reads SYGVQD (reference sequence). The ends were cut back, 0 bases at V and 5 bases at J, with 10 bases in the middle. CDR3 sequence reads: CASSESGRRTEAFF. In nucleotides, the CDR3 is TGCGCCAGCAGTGAGTCAGGGAGAAGGACTGAAGCTTTCTTT.